A selection of T cell receptor beta chains follows, all from one sample in a study of identical twins. MiXCR, applied by TCRdb to the 5' RACE reads, yields one record per CDR3 protein. The sample has about 920,000 distinct CDR3 sequences, more than 9% seen once. These same data were also listed under a study on yellow fever vaccine responses in identical twins.

Sequences were obtained from PBMCs. The origin of the receptors is a woman aged 18-29 years in good health. Both conserved end residues are part of each CDR3. The D gene is left open where the match is weak. Size values are once, few and many counts, or a class for expanded clones, and some rows have none.

TGTGCCACCCAAGACGGGGTGGACATTCAGTACTTC	CATQDGVDIQYF	many	TRBV24-1	TRBJ2-4	NA
TGTGCCAGCAGTTTATCCGGGCCTCAATCCTTGTCCGATGAGCAGTTCTTC	CASSLSGPQSLSDEQFF	few	TRBV27	TRBJ2-1	NA
TGTGCCAGCAGTTTCGGGGGCCCCAACACCGGGGAGCTGTTTTTT	CASSFGGPNTGELFF	many	TRBV5-1	TRBJ2-2	NA
TGTGCCAGCAGCTCCGGTACAGGCCCGGGGAATTCACCCCTCCACTTT	CASSSGTGPGNSPLHF	many	TRBV5-5	TRBJ1-6	NA
TGTGCCAGCACCCCGTGGGGGCGGGGGGGCCCCGATACGCAGTATTTT	CASTPWGRGGPDTQYF	NA	TRBV6-2/TRBV6-3	TRBJ2-3	TRBD2
TGTGCCAGCAGCCGGGAATGGGGGGAGCTGTTTTTT	CASSREWGELFF	many	TRBV5-8	TRBJ2-2	NA
TGTGCCAGCAGTGCATTGCAGGTTTCATCCTCTGGGGCCAACGTCCTGACTTTC	CASSALQVSSSGANVLTF	few	TRBV27	TRBJ2-6	NA
TGTGCCACCAGCAGAGATCTTTTGGAGACCCAGTACTTC	CATSRDLLETQYF	many	TRBV15	TRBJ2-5	NA
TGTGCCAGCCGGTTGAGCACAGATACGCAGTATTTT	CASRLSTDTQYF	many	TRBV12-3/TRBV12-4	TRBJ2-3	NA
TGCGCCAGCAGCACAGGGGAAACCGGGGAGCTGTTTTTT	CASSTGETGELFF	few	TRBV4-1	TRBJ2-2	TRBD1
TGTGCCAGCAGCAGCCGCCGGGACAATGAGCAGTTCTTC	CASSSRRDNEQFF	NA	TRBV7-8	TRBJ2-1	NA